This is a list of T cell receptor beta chains from one sample in a study of T-cell memory formation after mild COVID-19. TCRdb analysed the 5' RACE reads with MiXCR anew, one entry per CDR3 protein. The table includes about 110,000 distinct CDR3 sequences, roughly a sixth detected once. What was sequenced was PBMCs or a T cell subset sorted from them (not recorded which). Receptor source: a man between 18 and 29 years old who had mild COVID-19 (a few samples of this study predate the infection). Cell type and time point are not known. CDR3s include the opening cysteine and the closing phenylalanine or tryptophan. The order of the fields is CDR3 protein, V gene.

CDR3 protein: CSAHRDYGLVQYF
V gene: TRBV20-1

CDR3 protein: CASSLSAQGAYTQYF
V gene: TRBV12-3/TRBV12-4

CDR3 protein: CASLREAGELFF
V gene: TRBV5-1

CDR3 protein: CASSFRQGLTQETQYF
V gene: TRBV7-2

CDR3 protein: CASSLIWGQGAPLQF
V gene: TRBV11-2

CDR3 protein: CASSDRTNYGYTF
V gene: TRBV7-9

CDR3 protein: CSVGQVEETQYF
V gene: TRBV29-1

CDR3 protein: CSANRQGASQTQYF
V gene: TRBV20-1

CDR3 protein: CANRREQYF
V gene: TRBV27

CDR3 protein: CASSQETGRGTDTQYF
V gene: TRBV4-1

CDR3 protein: CASSQDHGGEAFF
V gene: TRBV4-3

CDR3 protein: CSARDHRERYTF
V gene: TRBV20-1

CDR3 protein: CASSLVLRDSPLHF
V gene: TRBV5-1

CDR3 protein: CASRATSGRTDTQYF
V gene: TRBV27

CDR3 protein: CASSPTERTQYF
V gene: TRBV3-1

CDR3 protein: CASSTWGRSNYGYTF
V gene: TRBV6-6

CDR3 protein: CASSFAGSEQYF
V gene: TRBV5-1

CDR3 protein: CASGPGTSGGPNTGELFF
V gene: TRBV12-5

CDR3 protein: CASSFNGVNTEAFF
V gene: TRBV5-4

CDR3 protein: CASSLLPGGGVSYNEQFF
V gene: TRBV11-1

CDR3 protein: CATSRDYRGQPQHF
V gene: TRBV15

CDR3 protein: CASRTTGSTEAFF
V gene: TRBV12-3/TRBV12-4

CDR3 protein: CASSPGSTVTGELFF
V gene: TRBV5-1

CDR3 protein: CASTLLGGSGNTIYF
V gene: TRBV5-1

CDR3 protein: CASRLSGTGADTQYF
V gene: TRBV6-6

CDR3 protein: CASSTTGAVGYTF
V gene: TRBV11-2

CDR3 protein: CSVEGPQYQETQYF
V gene: TRBV29-1

CDR3 protein: CSARDLQMQETQYF
V gene: TRBV20-1

CDR3 protein: CASSSTGGEKLFF
V gene: TRBV7-2

CDR3 protein: CASSQVAGGFTDTQYF
V gene: TRBV14

CDR3 protein: CASSHSGASEQFF
V gene: TRBV5-1

CDR3 protein: CASSLYEQYF
V gene: TRBV9

CDR3 protein: CASSVSDIKGKLFF
V gene: TRBV2

CDR3 protein: CATSLGYNEQFF
V gene: TRBV15

CDR3 protein: CASSLASGGTDTQYF
V gene: TRBV7-2

CDR3 protein: CASSRRGGNEQFF
V gene: TRBV9

CDR3 protein: CASSLGGASYEQYF
V gene: TRBV7-8

CDR3 protein: CASSLASDGMNTEAFF
V gene: TRBV5-1

CDR3 protein: CATSRRLAGGNEQFF
V gene: TRBV15

CDR3 protein: CASSQEFGGGGYTF
V gene: TRBV4-3

CDR3 protein: CATSRDSYNSPLHF
V gene: TRBV15

CDR3 protein: CASSLGVHSSYEQYF
V gene: TRBV12-3/TRBV12-4

CDR3 protein: CASSQSEGYGYTF
V gene: TRBV3-1

CDR3 protein: CASRTPAENYGYTF
V gene: TRBV28

CDR3 protein: CATSDMGSSYNEQFF
V gene: TRBV24-1

CDR3 protein: CAITGQGNTEAFF
V gene: TRBV10-3

CDR3 protein: CASSLGGAGANVLTF
V gene: TRBV7-2

CDR3 protein: CASSYRRNTEAFF
V gene: TRBV6-5

CDR3 protein: CASSSRLAGGLTDTQYF
V gene: TRBV12-3/TRBV12-4

CDR3 protein: CASSPRTPRAYEQYF
V gene: TRBV7-8

CDR3 protein: CASSQEPAKNIQYF
V gene: TRBV4-3

CDR3 protein: CASRDRSTGELFF
V gene: TRBV7-2

CDR3 protein: CASSELTGEGEQFF
V gene: TRBV5-1